This is a list of T cell receptor beta chains from one sample in a study of cytomegalovirus exposure and HLA in healthy donors. Clones were read by immunoSEQ multiplex PCR, and TCRdb kept only the in-frame ones, dropping some. The data hold over 120,000 clones, with around 80% observed a single time. The material sequenced was PBMCs. Source of these receptors: a man aged 45-65 years in good health and CMV-seronegative. Both conserved end residues are part of each CDR3. The D gene is left open where the match is weak. A row's size may be missing; if present it is once, few, many or a size class.

CDR3 protein	CDR3 DNA	clone size	V gene	J gene	D gene	CDR3 length
CASSHKYEQYF	TGTGCCAGCAGCCACAAATACGAGCAGTACTTC	-	TRBV6-1	TRBJ2-7	-	11
CASTARGGGDTQYF	TGTGCCAGCACGGCGCGCGGGGGGGGAGATACGCAGTATTTT	-	TRBV6-1	TRBJ2-3	TRBD2	14
CASSLAQVYNSPLHF	TGTGCCAGCAGCTTGGCACAGGTCTATAATTCACCCCTCCACTTT	once	TRBV5-6	TRBJ1-6	-	15
CASSRLGQLNSPLHF	TGTGCCAGCAGTCGGCTGGGACAGCTTAATTCACCCCTCCACTTT	-	TRBV6-5	TRBJ1-6	TRBD1	15
CASDRGYEQYF	TGTGCCAGTGACAGGGGTTACGAGCAGTACTTC	once	TRBV2	TRBJ2-7	TRBD1	11
CASSEGSSYGYTF	TGTGCCAGCAGCGAGGGTTCGAGTTATGGCTACACCTTC	few	TRBV2	TRBJ1-2	-	13
CASTATRTETQYF	TGTGCCAGTACCGCAACTAGGACGGAGACCCAGTACTTC	-	TRBV19	TRBJ2-5	-	13
CAWHVLIGGRGSLAF	TGTGCCTGGCATGTTTTAATAGGGGGCCGAGGTAGTTTGGCCTTC	-	TRBV30	TRBJ1-2	TRBD1	15
CATGQGFGYTF	TGTGCCACAGGACAGGGGTTCGGCTACACCTTC	-	TRBV6-6	TRBJ1-2	TRBD1	11
CASSRTFQETQYF	TGTGCCAGCAGTCGGACATTCCAAGAGACCCAGTACTTC	-	TRBV6-5	TRBJ2-5	-	13
CASNLAGGPQSTDTQYF	TGTGCCAGCAATCTAGCGGGGGGGCCCCAAAGCACAGATACGCAGTATTTT	-	TRBV2	TRBJ2-3	TRBD2	17
CASSLAQGQDSPLHF	TGTGCCAGCAGCTTAGCGCAGGGGCAGGATTCACCCCTCCACTTT	-	TRBV7-9	TRBJ1-6	-	15
CASSEGLADTGELFF	TGCGCCAGCAGTGAAGGACTAGCGGACACCGGGGAGCTGTTTTTT	-	TRBV10-1	TRBJ2-2	TRBD2	15
CASSVGQMNTEAFF	TGTGCCAGCAGCGTGGGACAGATGAACACTGAAGCTTTCTTT	once	TRBV9	TRBJ1-1	TRBD1	14
CASSQKPGVNTEAFF	TGTGCCAGCAGCCAAAAACCGGGAGTCAACACTGAAGCTTTCTTT	once	TRBV4-2	TRBJ1-1	-	15
CASSRPNGMTMGGNTIYF	TGCGCCAGCAGCAGGCCTAACGGAATGACTATGGGTGGAAACACCATATATTTT	-	TRBV4-1	TRBJ1-3	-	18
CASSLQNPGQGALHYGYAF	TGCGCCAGCAGCCTCCAAAATCCGGGACAGGGGGCGCTTCACTATGGCTACGCCTTC	-	TRBV5-1	TRBJ1-2	TRBD1	19
CASTIAGGPGNEQFF	TGTGCCAGCACTATTGCGGGGGGGCCTGGCAATGAGCAGTTCTTC	-	TRBV4-2	TRBJ2-1	TRBD2	15
CASSLARDPTIYF	TGTGCCAGCAGCTTAGCGAGAGATCCGACCATATATTTT	few	TRBV7-9	TRBJ1-3	-	13
CASSLALRGTTEAFF	TGCGCCAGCAGCTTGGCCTTAAGGGGCACCACTGAAGCTTTCTTT	-	TRBV5-1	TRBJ1-1	-	15
CASTINEVIYGYTF	TGTGCCAGCACTATAAATGAGGTTATCTATGGCTACACCTTC	-	TRBV19	TRBJ1-2	-	14
CASSKDRVARETQYF	TGCGCCAGCAGCAAAGACAGGGTAGCGAGGGAGACCCAGTACTTC	-	TRBV5-1	TRBJ2-5	TRBD1	15
CASSGRGGRTLGRGDGYTF	TGTGCCAGCAGTGGCCGCGGAGGCCGGACTCTTGGCAGGGGCGATGGCTACACCTTC	-	TRBV6-1	TRBJ1-2	-	19
CASTSGIFGNQPQHF	TGTGCCAGTACTTCAGGGATTTTTGGCAATCAGCCCCAGCATTTT	-	TRBV19	TRBJ1-5	-	15
CASSPLGQGVYGYTF	TGTGCCAGCAGCCCCTTAGGGCAGGGGGTATATGGCTACACCTTC	-	TRBV11-2	TRBJ1-2	TRBD1	15
CASSTHGQLNYGYTF	TGTGCCAGTAGTACCCACGGACAGCTCAACTATGGCTACACCTTC	-	TRBV19	TRBJ1-2	-	15
CASSQPGLAGEDEQFF	TGTGCCAGCAGCCAACCCGGACTAGCGGGGGAGGATGAGCAGTTCTTC	-	TRBV4-2	TRBJ2-1	TRBD2	16
CSVEIGASDTQYF	TGCAGCGTTGAAATAGGGGCATCAGATACGCAGTATTTT	-	TRBV29-1	TRBJ2-3	-	13
CASSPTGTGSHEQFF	TGTGCCAGTAGTCCAACCGGGACAGGGTCGCATGAGCAGTTCTTC	-	TRBV19	TRBJ2-1	TRBD1	15
CASSVYPAGGPNEQFF	TGTGCCAGCAGCGTCTACCCAGCGGGAGGGCCAAATGAGCAGTTCTTC	once	TRBV9	TRBJ2-1	TRBD2	16
CASSSGQSYEQYF	TGTGCCAGCAGTTCGGGACAGTCCTACGAGCAGTACTTC	-	TRBV7-9	TRBJ2-7	TRBD1	13
CASSHWGSEETQYF	TGTGCCAGCAGCCACTGGGGCTCTGAAGAGACCCAGTACTTC	few	TRBV11-3	TRBJ2-5	-	14
CASSTRQGRYSGFSYNEQFF	TGTGCCAGCAGTACTAGACAGGGGCGTTATAGCGGGTTCTCCTACAATGAGCAGTTCTTC	-	TRBV28	TRBJ2-1	-	20
CASSLIPTLAGGDTQYF	TGCGCCAGCAGCTTGATACCCACACTAGCGGGTGGCGATACGCAGTATTTT	-	TRBV5-1	TRBJ2-3	TRBD2	17
CASSAGNTEAFF	TGTGCCAGCAGTGCAGGGAACACTGAAGCTTTCTTT	once	TRBV7-9	TRBJ1-1	-	12
CASRDRGSGNQPQHF	TGTGCCAGCAGGGACAGGGGTTCGGGCAATCAGCCCCAGCATTTT	-	TRBV28	TRBJ1-5	TRBD1	15
CATSREGTGNQPQHF	TGTGCCACCAGCAGAGAAGGGACAGGCAATCAGCCCCAGCATTTT	few	TRBV15	TRBJ1-5	TRBD1	15
CASTEGTLGGPQHF	TGTGCCAGCACCGAGGGGACATTGGGTGGGCCCCAGCATTTT	-	TRBV2	TRBJ1-5	-	14
CASTPLDRYTEAFF	TGTGCCAGCACTCCCCTCGACAGATACACTGAAGCTTTCTTT	-	TRBV28	TRBJ1-1	-	14
CASSLSETYGYTF	TGTGCCAGCAGCTTGTCCGAAACTTATGGCTACACCTTC	-	TRBV5-6	TRBJ1-2	-	13
CASSLSGTGFLVATQYF	TGTGCCAGCAGCTTATCTGGGACAGGGTTCTTGGTAGCTACGCAGTATTTT	-	TRBV7-6	TRBJ2-3	TRBD1	17